These 32 T cell receptor beta chains came from one sample sequenced in a study of cytomegalovirus exposure and HLA in healthy donors. The PCR was carried out with 60 Vbeta primers and 13 Jbeta primers. Method: immunoSEQ multiplex PCR; TCRdb's copy keeps in-frame clones and lacks some. This sample has approximately 180,000 clones, with about four fifths found just once. Sequenced: PBMCs. These TCRs come from a male donor in good health and CMV-seronegative.

The rearrangement uses TRBV30 and TRBJ2-1, with 10 bases matching TRBD1. The trim removed 4 bases at V and 9 bases at J, leaving 9 bases unmatched. Per the germline V gene, CDR1 is GTSNPN and CDR2 is SVGIG (reference sequence). CDR3 length: 14 residues. The CDR3 sequence is CAWNPGQGVSEQFF. In nucleotides, the CDR3 is TGTGCCTGGAATCCAGGACAGGGGGTGAGTGAGCAGTTCTTC.

This clone showed up just once. This chain links TRBV6-5 with TRBJ2-3; TRBD1 might be the D (6 bases). CDR3 length equals 16 residues. Deletions cut 2 bases from V and 2 bases from J, with 14 bases between. Germline V gene data show CDR1 as MNHEY and CDR2 as SVGAGI. The CDR3 bases are TGTGCCAGCAGTTACGCCTCAGGGGTTATCACAGATACGCAGTATTTT. Translation: CASSYASGVITDTQYF.

The chain recombines TRBV6-1 with TRBJ1-1; tentatively, D is TRBD1 (5 bases). The germline V gene encodes CDR1 MNHNS and CDR2 SASEGT. With 3 bases removed from V and 4 bases from J, the gap between germline ends came to 15 bases. This CDR3 spans 15 amino acids. This CDR3 is CASSEGRAAGTEAFF. CDR3 DNA sequence: TGTGCCAGCAGTGAGGGACGCGCAGCGGGCACTGAAGCTTTCTTT.

V and J are TRBV29-1 and TRBJ2-1, with 13 bases matching TRBD2. Germline CDR1 is SQVTM and CDR2 is ANQGSEA. This CDR3 is 16 amino acids long. The V and J ends lost 7 bases and 0 bases, in that order; junction bases with no gene match: 6. The CDR3 DNA is TGCAGCGCCGGACTAGCGGGAGAGAGCTCCTACAATGAGCAGTTCTTC. Its translation: CSAGLAGESSYNEQFF.

This chain uses TRBV19 with TRBJ2-1, with TRBD2 matching over 11 bases. CDR1 and CDR2 (germline): LNHDA, SQIVND (reference sequence). Trimming cost V 3 bases and J 5 bases; bases outside gene matches: 3. This CDR3 comprises 15 residues. The CDR3 loop is CASSMTSGVDNEQFF. Written as DNA, the CDR3 is TGTGCCAGTAGTATGACTAGCGGGGTAGACAATGAGCAGTTCTTC.

This clone was observed a handful of times. The rearrangement joins TRBV28 to TRBJ2-7; D remains unclear. The CDR3 is made up of 11 amino acids. V was cut by 8 bases and J by 1 base, with 6 bases left in between. Germline values: CDR1 MDHEN, CDR2 SYDVKM. Here the CDR3 reads CASRDSYEQYF. The DNA of the CDR3 is TGTGCCAGCCGCGATTCCTACGAGCAGTACTTC. The full variable domain, with the rest looked up from reference TRBV28 and TRBJ2-7, is DVKVTQSSRYLVKRTGEKVFLECVQDMDHENMFWYRQDPGLGLRLIYFSYDVKMKEKGDIPEGYSVSREKKERFSLILESASTNQTSMYLCASRDSYEQYFGPGTRLTVT.

The chain combines TRBV7-8 with TRBJ2-1, with TRBD2 matching 9 bases. The V and J ends lost 5 bases and 0 bases, in that order; junction bases with no gene match: 2. This CDR3 is built from 15 residues. In germline, CDR1 is SGHVS, CDR2 FQNEAQ. CDR3 coding DNA: TGTGCCAGCAGCCGGACTAGCGTCTCCTACAATGAGCAGTTCTTC. Translated: CASSRTSVSYNEQFF. Full variable domain (remainder filled in from reference TRBV7-8 and TRBJ2-1): GAGVSQSPRYKVAKRGQDVALRCDPISGHVSLFWYQQALGQGPEFLTYFQNEAQLDKSGLPSDRFFAERPEGSVSTLKIQRTQQEDSAVYLCASSRTSVSYNEQFFGPGTRLTVL.

The gene calls are TRBV11-1 and TRBJ2-2, with a possible D match to TRBD2 (5 bases). This CDR3 is 13 amino acids long. Trimming took off 5 bases at V and 6 bases at J, with 10 bases between the two ends. Germline lookup yields CDR1 SGHAT and CDR2 FQDESV (reference sequence). The CDR3 protein is CASSRNGAGELFF. CDR3 coding DNA: TGTGCCAGCAGCCGAAACGGGGCCGGGGAGCTGTTTTTT.

This chain uses TRBV2 with TRBJ2-7; possible D gene TRBD2, 5 bases. V was trimmed by 3 bases and J by 1 base, leaving 22 bases between them. The germline V gene encodes CDR1 SNHLY and CDR2 FYNNEI. CDR3 length: 18 amino acids. This CDR3 reads CASSDPSGSGSFSYEQYF. In nucleotides, the CDR3 is TGTGCCAGCAGTGACCCCTCAGGATCGGGGAGTTTTTCCTACGAGCAGTACTTC.

Notes on this clone: The germline gene is not matched at one end of the junction; a read error may be the cause. This chain links TRBV7-9 with TRBJ1-1; no clear D. The CDR3 sequence is 11 residues long. Germline V gives CDR1 SEHNR, CDR2 FQNEAQ (reference sequence). CDR3 sequence: CSSSLGLEAFF. In DNA, the CDR3 is TGTTCCAGCAGCTTAGGGCTTGAAGCTTTCTTT. Supplemented by reference TRBV7-9 and TRBJ1-1, the full variable domain reads DTGVSQNPRHKITKRGQNVTFRCDPISEHNRLYWYRQTLGQGPEFLTYFQNEAQLEKSRLLSDRFSAERPKGSFSTLEIQRTEQGDSAMYLCSSSLGLEAFFGQGTRLTVV.

This clone was counted a single time. The J gene is TRBJ1-2, the V gene TRBV7-3, with 10 bases fitting TRBD1. Trimming at V came to 2 bases and at J to 6 bases, leaving 3 bases not matched to a gene. This CDR3 comprises 14 residues. Germline CDR1 reads SGHTA; CDR2 reads FQGTGA. This chain's CDR3 is CASSLLGQGDGYTF. CDR3 bases: TGTGCCAGCAGCTTACTCGGACAGGGGGATGGCTACACCTTC.

The gene calls are TRBV6-5 and TRBJ2-7; tentative D call: TRBD2 (5 bases). The CDR3 sequence is 12 residues long. The germline gives CDR1 MNHEY, CDR2 SVGAGI. V lost 10 bases, J lost 4 bases, and 14 bases lay in between. The CDR3: CAIRAGAYEQYF. CDR3 DNA: TGTGCCATTCGGGCGGGCGCGTACGAGCAGTACTTC.

The chain carries TRBV7-8 and TRBJ1-2, with D uncertain. V lost 3 bases and J 1 base, leaving 6 bases between the germline ends. The CDR3 is 13 residues long. Germline CDR1 SGHVS, CDR2 FQNEAQ. The DNA for the CDR3 is TGTGCCAGCAGCTTCTACCGTAACTATGGCTACACCTTC. Translating gives CASSFYRNYGYTF.

The chain combines TRBV28 with TRBJ2-1; 12 nucleotides agree with TRBD2. Trimming removed 4 bases from V and 8 bases from J; junction bases left unmatched: 12. The germline V gene encodes CDR1 MDHEN and CDR2 SYDVKM. The CDR3 runs to 17 residues. In DNA form, the CDR3 reads TGTGCCAGCAGTTCCCTAATACTAGCGGGAGGTACCGATGAGCAGTTCTTC. It yields the protein CASSSLILAGGTDEQFF. Full variable domain (rest looked up from reference TRBV28 and TRBJ2-1): DVKVTQSSRYLVKRTGEKVFLECVQDMDHENMFWYRQDPGLGLRLIYFSYDVKMKEKGDIPEGYSVSREKKERFSLILESASTNQTSMYLCASSSLILAGGTDEQFFGPGTRLTVL.

This clone came up once. This chain links TRBV7-9 with TRBJ2-3; D is uncertain. Germline values: CDR1 SEHNR, CDR2 FQNEAQ (reference sequence). Trimming cost V 3 bases and J 0 bases, with 7 bases left between them. The CDR3 loop spans 14 amino acids. CDR3 residues: CASSFRLSTDTQYF. In DNA form, the CDR3 reads TGTGCCAGCAGCTTCCGTCTAAGCACAGATACGCAGTATTTT.

This clone showed up many times. The CDR3 DNA sequence: TGTGCCAGCAGCCAACCCCCCGGGGGTGGAAACACCATATATTTT. Translating gives CASSQPPGGGNTIYF. V is TRBV11-2 and J is TRBJ1-3; a weak D match, TRBD1 (5 bases). The V gene lost 5 bases and the J gene lost 3 bases, with 14 bases spanning the gap. The CDR3 is made up of 15 amino acids. CDR1 and CDR2 from the germline V gene are SGHAT and FQNNGV.

This clone appeared a few times. The V call is TRBV6-1, the J call TRBJ1-2, with 8 bases matching TRBD1. This CDR3 has 14 amino acids. Germline-derived CDR1 and CDR2 are MNHNS and SASEGT. Trimming took 7 bases from V and 2 from J; bases not matched to a gene: 6. As DNA, the CDR3 is TGTGCCAGCACAGGGGGCCAGCTCAACTATGGCTACACCTTC. Its translation is CASTGGQLNYGYTF.

This chain links TRBV9 with TRBJ1-6; no definite D call. Germline CDR1 and CDR2: SGDLS and YYNGEE. Trimming pared 0 bases from V and 12 bases from J, leaving 16 bases between. The CDR3 runs to 15 residues. The DNA of the CDR3 is TGTGCCAGCAGCGTAGGTGATGTGAGGGCCCAACCCCTCCACTTT. It translates to CASSVGDVRAQPLHF. The entire variable domain, with the rest obtained from reference TRBV9 and TRBJ1-6, is as follows: DSGVTQTPKHLITATGQRVTLRCSPRSGDLSVYWYQQSLDQGLQFLIQYYNGEERAKGNILERFSAQQFPDLHSELNLSSLELGDSALYFCASSVGDVRAQPLHFGNGTRLTVT.

The chain employs TRBV19 and TRBJ1-5; D gene uncertain. The CDR3 has 15 amino acids. The V end was cut by 5 bases, the J end by 0 bases, with 11 bases between. CDR1 and CDR2 (germline): LNHDA, SQIVND (reference sequence). The DNA of the CDR3 is TGTGCCAGTAGTCTAACGCTGTATAGCAATCAGCCCCAGCATTTT. This codes for CASSLTLYSNQPQHF.

The chain recombines TRBV6-6 with TRBJ1-1, with unresolved D. The CDR3 is made up of 13 amino acids. Trimming left V 5 bases short and J 1 base short, with 8 bases between. Germline V CDR1 and CDR2: MNHNY, SVGAGI (reference sequence). DNA of the CDR3: TGTGCCAGCAGTACACAGAAGAACACTGAAGCTTTCTTT. It encodes CASSTQKNTEAFF.

This clone was seen just once. This chain connects TRBV29-1 to TRBJ2-4, with 8 positions matching TRBD2. Germline CDR1 is SQVTM and CDR2 is ANQGSEA. The CDR3 covers 14 residues. The V segment lost 4 bases and the J segment 9 bases; nucleotides outside the gene matches: 11. The CDR3 loop is CSVASQAGEGIQYF. Here the CDR3 DNA reads TGCAGCGTTGCTTCCCAAGCGGGAGAGGGCATTCAGTACTTC.

The chain combines TRBV5-1 with TRBJ2-2; 8 nucleotides align to TRBD1. The CDR3 has 13 residues. J gave up 7 bases and V 5 bases, and 4 bases lay outside the gene matches. Germline V gene sequence: CDR1 SGHRS, CDR2 YFSETQ. CDR3 bases: TGCGCCAGCAGGGACAGGGCGGACGGGGAGCTGTTTTTT. Translation: CASRDRADGELFF.

This sequence joins TRBV30 and TRBJ1-6, with 7 nucleotides matching TRBD1. V was pared by 3 bases and J by 0 bases, with 5 bases of the junction left unmatched. CDR1 GTSNPN and CDR2 SVGIG come from the germline V gene (reference sequence). The CDR3 has 16 amino acids. This chain's CDR3 is CAWRKTGFSYNSPLHF. CDR3 coding DNA: TGTGCCTGGAGGAAGACAGGGTTCTCCTATAATTCACCCCTCCACTTT.

This chain connects TRBV4-3 to TRBJ2-4; 10 bases are a match to TRBD1. J lost 2 bases, V lost 2 bases, and 6 bases had no gene match. This CDR3 has 17 amino acids. The germline CDR1 and CDR2 sequences are LGHNA and YSLEER. DNA for the CDR3: TGCGCCAGCAGCCAAAGACAGGGGGCCGGGTCCAAAAACATTCAGTACTTC. The encoded protein is CASSQRQGAGSKNIQYF.

The rearrangement uses TRBV9 and TRBJ2-7; D is possibly TRBD2 (5 bases). CDR1 is SGDLS, CDR2 YYNGEE, per germline. This CDR3 has 14 amino acids. Trimming stripped 2 bases from V and 7 bases from J, with 16 bases between. The CDR3 DNA is TGTGCCAGCAGCGTGGCCGGCTTATCGGGGGAGCAGTACTTC. Encoded protein: CASSVAGLSGEQYF.

The V gene is TRBV4-2, the J gene TRBJ1-3; unclear D gene. Per germline, CDR1 LGHNA and CDR2 YNFKEQ. The ends were cut back, 0 bases at V and 2 bases at J, with 11 bases in the middle. CDR3 length: 16 residues. In DNA, the CDR3 is TGTGCCAGCAGCCAAGATATAGGGAGCCCTGGAAACACCATATATTTT. It encodes CASSQDIGSPGNTIYF.

The genes are TRBV30 and TRBJ2-4, with 11 bases fitting TRBD2. V lost 7 bases and J lost 15; bases outside the gene matches: 11. The CDR3 sequence is 12 residues long. Germline V gives CDR1 GTSNPN, CDR2 SVGIG (reference sequence). CDR3 nucleotides: TGTGCCTCAACCACCGGGACTAGCGGCTCGTACTTC. Residues: CASTTGTSGSYF. Complete variable domain (other parts from reference TRBV30 and TRBJ2-4): SQTIHQWPATLVQPVGSPLSLECTVEGTSNPNLYWYRQAAGRGLQLLFYSVGIGQISSEVPQNLSASRPQDRQFILSSKKLLLSDSGFYLCASTTGTSGSYFGAGTRLSVL.

This chain uses TRBV10-2 with TRBJ1-6, with a tentative D call TRBD1 (5 bases). The V gene's germline CDR1 is WSHSY and CDR2 SAAADI. CDR3 length: 14 residues. The V gene lost 1 base and the J gene lost 7 bases, with 8 bases spanning the gap. The CDR3 reads CASSEWQGNSPLHF. As DNA, the CDR3 is TGCGCCAGCAGTGAGTGGCAGGGAAATTCACCCCTCCACTTT.

The chain uses TRBV15 and TRBJ1-1; the match to TRBD1 covers 8 bases. This CDR3 is 15 amino acids long. Germline lookup yields CDR1 LNHNV and CDR2 YYDKDF (reference sequence). Trimming at V came to 3 bases and at J to 4 bases, leaving 7 bases not matched to a gene. CDR3 sequence reads: CATSRNRGGSTEAFF. The CDR3 coding sequence is TGTGCCACCAGCAGGAACAGGGGGGGTAGCACTGAAGCTTTCTTT.

This clone has at least ten counts. The chain is built from TRBV18 and TRBJ2-6, with D tentatively TRBD1 (6 bases). Trimming cost V 4 bases and J 0 bases, with 13 bases left between them. Germline CDR1 reads KGHSH; CDR2 reads LQKENI. The CDR3 has 17 residues. CDR3 loop: CASSQQGYNSGANVLTF. CDR3 bases: TGTGCCAGCTCACAACAGGGTTACAACTCTGGGGCCAACGTCCTGACTTTC.

The chain links TRBV19 to TRBJ1-5; D perhaps matches TRBD1 (5 bases). The germline V gene encodes CDR1 LNHDA and CDR2 SQIVND (reference sequence). V was pared by 6 bases and J by 2 bases, with 11 bases between. The CDR3 has 14 residues. CDR3 loop: CASSSGYGNQPQHF. The CDR3 DNA reads TGTGCCAGTAGCTCAGGGTACGGCAATCAGCCCCAGCATTTT.

Comment on this clone: In the same sample, other DNA sequences code for this CDR3. The chain employs TRBV27 and TRBJ2-2; D is unclear. The V and J ends lost 4 bases and 4 bases respectively, with 4 bases between them. The CDR3 has 12 amino acids. Germline V gene lookup returns CDR1 MNHEY and CDR2 SMNVEV (reference sequence). The CDR3 bases are TGTGCCAGCAGTTCCCTCACCGGGGAGCTGTTTTTT. Translation gives CASSSLTGELFF.